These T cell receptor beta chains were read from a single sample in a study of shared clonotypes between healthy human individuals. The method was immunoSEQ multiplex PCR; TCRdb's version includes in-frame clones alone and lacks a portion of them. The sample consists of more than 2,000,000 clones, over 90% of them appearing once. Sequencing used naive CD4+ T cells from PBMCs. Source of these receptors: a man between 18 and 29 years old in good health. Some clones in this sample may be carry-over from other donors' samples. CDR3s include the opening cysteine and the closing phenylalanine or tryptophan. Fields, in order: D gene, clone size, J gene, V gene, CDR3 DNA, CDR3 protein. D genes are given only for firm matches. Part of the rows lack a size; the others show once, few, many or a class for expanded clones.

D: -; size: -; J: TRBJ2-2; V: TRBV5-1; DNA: TGCGCCAGCGGGGGGAACACCGGGGAGCTGTTTTTT; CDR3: CASGGNTGELFF
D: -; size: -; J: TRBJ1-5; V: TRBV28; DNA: TGTGCCAGCAGCTGGTACTCCAGGGTGGAAACAAATCAGCCCCAGCATTTT; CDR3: CASSWYSRVETNQPQHF
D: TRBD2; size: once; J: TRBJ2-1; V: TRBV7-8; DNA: TGTGCCAGCAGCTTAAGAGTTCCGGGACTAGTAGACGTTGAGCAGTTCTTC; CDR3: CASSLRVPGLVDVEQFF
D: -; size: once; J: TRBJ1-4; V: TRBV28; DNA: TGTGCCGGCAGTTCCGCCGGGACAAGAGGCGAAAAACTGTTTTTT; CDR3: CAGSSAGTRGEKLFF
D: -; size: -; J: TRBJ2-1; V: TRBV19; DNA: TGTGCCAGTAGTAGACAGTCAACCTCCTACAATGAGCAGTTCTTC; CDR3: CASSRQSTSYNEQFF
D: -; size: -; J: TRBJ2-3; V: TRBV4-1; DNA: TGCGCCAGCAGCCAAGGGGTGCCGGTGAATACGCAGTATTTT; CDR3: CASSQGVPVNTQYF
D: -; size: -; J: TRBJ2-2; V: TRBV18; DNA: TGTGCCAGCTCACCACTTATTGGCAGAAACACCGGGGAGCTGTTTTTT; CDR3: CASSPLIGRNTGELFF
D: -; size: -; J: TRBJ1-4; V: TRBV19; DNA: TGTGCCAGTCGGATGCGGGGGAGTAATGAAAAACTGTTTTTT; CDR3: CASRMRGSNEKLFF
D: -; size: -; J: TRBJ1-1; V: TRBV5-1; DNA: TGCGCCAGCAGCCCCATTGGGGGGCTTAACACTGAAGCTTTCTTT; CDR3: CASSPIGGLNTEAFF
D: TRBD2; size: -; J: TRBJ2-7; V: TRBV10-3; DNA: TGTGCCATCAGTGAGTCGCTAGCGGGGGGCTACGAGCAGTACTTC; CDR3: CAISESLAGGYEQYF
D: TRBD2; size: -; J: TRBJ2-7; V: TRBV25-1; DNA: TGTGCCAGCACCCCCAATTTCGGGCGGGAGGGAGACTACGAGCAGTACTTC; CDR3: CASTPNFGREGDYEQYF
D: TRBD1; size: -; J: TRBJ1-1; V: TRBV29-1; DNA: TGCAGCGTTACGGGACAGGTGAACACTGAAGCTTTCTTT; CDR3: CSVTGQVNTEAFF
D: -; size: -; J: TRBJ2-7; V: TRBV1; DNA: TGCACCAGCAGCCAACCTACGGGACGGGACTACGAGCAGTACTTC; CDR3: CTSSQPTGRDYEQYF
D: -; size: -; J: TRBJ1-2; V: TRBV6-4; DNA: TGTGCCAGCAGTGACGGTGGCAGGCCCTATGGCTACACCTTC; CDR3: CASSDGGRPYGYTF
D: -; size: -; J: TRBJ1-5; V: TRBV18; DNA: TGTGCCAGCTCCATGGAGCAGGGGCGTCAGCCCCAGCATTTT; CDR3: CASSMEQGRQPQHF